These 31 T cell receptor beta chains originate from one sample sequenced in a study of cytomegalovirus exposure and HLA in healthy donors. The PCR had 60 Vbeta and 13 Jbeta primers. The repertoire was sequenced with immunoSEQ multiplex PCR; TCRdb's copy has only in-frame clones and lacks some. The sample carries 190,000 or so clones, around 86% recorded once. The sequenced sample consisted of PBMCs. The receptor set was obtained from a man aged 50 to 60 in good health and CMV-seronegative.

This clone has just a few counts. V usage is TRBV12-5 and J usage is TRBJ1-5, with D unclear. The CDR3 length is 14 residues. V lost 8 bases and J lost 0, with 11 bases in between. CDR1 is LGHNT and CDR2 is FRNRAP in the germline V gene. The CDR3 protein is CASLSDNSNQPQHF. For the CDR3, the DNA is TGTGCTAGTTTGTCAGACAATAGCAATCAGCCCCAGCATTTT.

The chain has TRBV11-2 and TRBJ2-1; 12 nucleotides line up with TRBD2. Per the germline V gene, CDR1 is SGHAT and CDR2 is FQNNGV. The CDR3 consists of 16 residues. V lost 5 bases to trimming and J lost 2 bases; unmatched junction nucleotides: 4. In DNA form, the CDR3 reads TGTGCCAGCAGCGAACGGACTAGCGGGACCTACAATGAGCAGTTCTTC. It translates to CASSERTSGTYNEQFF.

This chain joins TRBV9 and TRBJ2-3, with 8 bases aligning to TRBD2. Germline values: CDR1 SGDLS, CDR2 YYNGEE. The CDR3 contains 14 residues. The V segment lost 7 bases and the J segment 4 bases; nucleotides outside the gene matches: 8. CDR3 sequence reads: CASGTGGKADTQYF. The CDR3 DNA reads as TGTGCCAGCGGAACGGGAGGGAAGGCAGATACGCAGTATTTT.

The genes are TRBV6-1 and TRBJ2-1, with D possibly being TRBD1 (5 bases). Looked up from germline, CDR1 is MNHNS and CDR2 is SASEGT. The CDR3 is 12 amino acids. The CDR3 region is CAIRQGRHEQFF. CDR3 coding DNA: TGTGCTATTCGGCAGGGAAGACATGAGCAGTTCTTC.

This chain uses TRBV5-6 with TRBJ2-7; unclear D gene. The CDR3 runs 15 residues. Trimming took 4 bases from V and 0 from J, leaving 14 bases between them. Germline values: CDR1 SGHDT, CDR2 YYEEEE. CDR3 nucleotides: TGTGCCAGCAGCCCACGAAGGAGAAGCTCCTACGAGCAGTACTTC. Protein product: CASSPRRRSSYEQYF.

This clone was counted a few times. The rearrangement links TRBV2 to TRBJ1-4; 11 bases are a match to TRBD1. V shed 7 bases and J 7 bases; nucleotides not matched to a gene: 8. This CDR3 contains 15 residues. CDR1 and CDR2 (germline): SNHLY, FYNNEI. CDR3 in amino acids: CASTGQGAVGEKLFF. CDR3 DNA sequence: TGTGCCAGCACCGGACAGGGGGCTGTAGGTGAAAAACTGTTTTTT.

This rearrangement joins TRBV6-1 to TRBJ1-1, with 10 nucleotides matching TRBD1. The V gene's germline CDR1 is MNHNS and CDR2 SASEGT. The CDR3 is 15 amino acids. With V trimmed by 4 bases and J by 2 bases, 4 bases remained unmatched. The DNA of the CDR3 is TGTGCCAGCAGTGGGGGGGACAGGGGAAACACTGAAGCTTTCTTT. Translating it yields CASSGGDRGNTEAFF.

This chain uses TRBV7-3 with TRBJ2-1, with 9 bases fitting TRBD1. Looked up from germline, CDR1 is SGHTA and CDR2 is FQGTGA. The V and J ends lost 2 bases and 9 bases, in that order; junction bases with no gene match: 8. The CDR3 totals 15 residues. CDR3 loop: CASSLLGQGKGEQFF. The DNA for the CDR3 is TGTGCCAGCAGCTTATTGGGACAGGGAAAGGGTGAGCAGTTCTTC.

This chain connects TRBV5-1 to TRBJ2-3; 7 bases are shared with TRBD1. This CDR3 is 16 amino acids long. The germline CDR1 and CDR2 sequences are SGHRS and YFSETQ. V was clipped by 3 bases and J by 1 base; unmatched bases: 8. The CDR3 sequence: CASSSRQGVGTDTQYF. Written as DNA, the CDR3 is TGCGCCAGCAGCTCTCGTCAGGGGGTTGGCACAGATACGCAGTATTTT.

The chain has TRBV6-1 and TRBJ1-2; D is possibly TRBD1 (6 bases). The CDR3 consists of 14 residues. Germline V CDR1 and CDR2: MNHNS, SASEGT. Between the trimmed V and J ends, which lost 7 bases and 6 bases, there was a span of 18 bases. CDR3 nucleotides: TGTGCCAGCAATCTACAGGGTAGTCAGAATGGCTACACCTTC. Protein: CASNLQGSQNGYTF.

The rearrangement uses TRBV5-6 and TRBJ2-7; 7 positions agree with TRBD1. Germline assignment: CDR1 SGHDT and CDR2 YYEEEE. The trim removed 4 bases at V and 3 bases at J, leaving 16 bases unmatched. There are 17 residues in the CDR3. In nucleotides, the CDR3 is TGTGCCAGCAGCACAGATTTGGGACAGTCTCCCCACTACGAGCAGTACTTC. As protein: CASSTDLGQSPHYEQYF.

This rearrangement joins TRBV9 to TRBJ2-7; 11 bases map to TRBD1. Germline V gives CDR1 SGDLS, CDR2 YYNGEE. The CDR3 covers 15 residues. Trimming cost V 0 bases and J 2 bases; bases outside gene matches: 1. The CDR3: CASSVADRGPYEQYF. For the CDR3, the DNA is TGTGCCAGCAGCGTAGCGGACAGGGGGCCCTACGAGCAGTACTTC. Complete variable domain (other parts from reference TRBV9 and TRBJ2-7): DSGVTQTPKHLITATGQRVTLRCSPRSGDLSVYWYQQSLDQGLQFLIQYYNGEERAKGNILERFSAQQFPDLHSELNLSSLELGDSALYFCASSVADRGPYEQYFGPGTRLTVT.

The rearrangement links TRBV7-9 to TRBJ2-1, with a weak D call TRBD2 (5 bases). Trimming took 0 bases from V and 12 from J, leaving 12 bases between them. The CDR3 runs to 13 residues. In germline, CDR1 is SEHNR, CDR2 FQNEAQ (reference sequence). The CDR3 region has the DNA TGTGCCAGCAGCTTAGCGGTACTAGGTGGGCAGTTCTTC. Its translation is CASSLAVLGGQFF.

J is TRBJ2-7 and V is TRBV2, with D perhaps matching TRBD1 (6 bases). The CDR3 is 15 residues long. Germline loops: CDR1 SNHLY, CDR2 FYNNEI. The V gene lost 9 bases and the J gene lost 1 base, with 19 bases spanning the gap. The CDR3 loop is CASDPTGTTSYEQYF. CDR3 nucleotides: TGTGCCAGTGACCCAACCGGGACAACTTCCTACGAGCAGTACTTC.

The rearrangement links TRBV5-4 to TRBJ2-7, with 7 nucleotides matching TRBD1. V lost 1 base, J lost 2 bases, and 6 bases stayed unmatched. The CDR3 contains 15 residues. The germline V gene has CDR1 SGHNT and CDR2 YYREEE (reference sequence). CDR3 residues: CASSLPQGNPYEQYF. DNA for the CDR3: TGTGCCAGCAGCTTGCCACAGGGGAATCCCTACGAGCAGTACTTC.

The chain links TRBV7-2 to TRBJ2-1, with a tentative D call TRBD2 (5 bases). The CDR3 extends over 18 amino acids. Germline CDR1 reads SGHTA; CDR2 reads FQGNSA. Trimming removed 2 bases at V and 0 bases at J, with 17 bases between. The chain's CDR3 is CASSLPSSGGSSYNEQFF. The CDR3 region has the DNA TGTGCCAGCAGCTTACCTTCAAGCGGTGGGAGCTCCTACAATGAGCAGTTCTTC.

The J gene is TRBJ2-7, the V gene TRBV19; TRBD2 might be the D (6 bases). The CDR3 totals 15 residues. V lost 5 bases and J 0 bases, leaving 14 bases between the germline ends. The germline gives CDR1 LNHDA, CDR2 SQIVND (reference sequence). The CDR3 DNA is TGTGCCAGTAGTGGAGGGACGGGAAGCTCCTACGAGCAGTACTTC. It yields the protein CASSGGTGSSYEQYF. Variable domain in full (rest from reference TRBV19 and TRBJ2-7): DGGITQSPKYLFRKEGQNVTLSCEQNLNHDAMYWYRQDPGQGLRLIYYSQIVNDFQKGDIAEGYSVSREKKESFPLTVTSAQKNPTAFYLCASSGGTGSSYEQYFGPGTRLTVT.

This clone was recorded only once. The gene calls are TRBV11-3 and TRBJ2-7; 10 bases agree with TRBD2. V lost 5 bases, J lost 3 bases, and 4 bases stayed unmatched. The CDR3 has 14 amino acids. CDR1 and CDR2 from the germline V gene are SGHNT and YENEEA. The CDR3 reads CASSPSSGSYEQYF. The CDR3 DNA is TGTGCCAGCAGCCCATCTAGCGGGAGCTACGAGCAGTACTTC.

The genes are TRBV9 and TRBJ2-6, with 9 bases matching TRBD1. The germline gives CDR1 SGDLS, CDR2 YYNGEE. Germline trimming cut 4 bases from V and 0 bases from J; bases unmatched to any gene: 8. The CDR3 length is 18 residues. The DNA for the CDR3 is TGTGCCAGCAGCCCGAGGGACAGGGTAGACTCTGGGGCCAACGTCCTGACTTTC. It yields the protein CASSPRDRVDSGANVLTF.

The chain has TRBV5-1 and TRBJ2-1, with TRBD1 as a possible D gene (5 bases). CDR1 SGHRS and CDR2 YFSETQ come from the germline V gene. The CDR3 sequence is 15 residues long. V lost 4 bases and J 4 bases, leaving 15 bases between the germline ends. CDR3 loop: CASSVGQGVYNEQFF. CDR3 nucleotide sequence: TGCGCCAGCAGCGTTGGACAAGGGGTATACAATGAGCAGTTCTTC.

This clone was seen a handful of times. This chain links TRBV7-6 with TRBJ2-1; the match to TRBD1 covers 7 bases. The ends lost 1 base at V and 4 bases at J; junction bases unmatched: 7. CDR1 is SGHVS, CDR2 FNYEAQ, per germline. This CDR3 is 16 amino acids long. The CDR3 reads CASSLVASGGYNEQFF. The CDR3 DNA reads TGTGCCAGCAGCTTAGTGGCGTCAGGGGGTTACAATGAGCAGTTCTTC.

The V and J genes are TRBV2 and TRBJ2-1; the match to TRBD2 covers 11 bases. CDR1 and CDR2 from the germline V gene are SNHLY and FYNNEI. The V segment lost 0 bases and the J segment 6 bases; nucleotides outside the gene matches: 10. This CDR3 is built from 18 residues. The CDR3 loop is CASSEARLAGLLSNEQFF. CDR3 in DNA: TGTGCCAGCAGTGAAGCGCGACTAGCGGGGCTTTTGAGCAATGAGCAGTTCTTC.

The CDR3 loop is CASSSGGVQGYEQYF. DNA for the CDR3: TGTGCCAGCAGCTCAGGTGGGGTACAGGGCTACGAGCAGTACTTC. The rearrangement joins TRBV28 to TRBJ2-7, with D maybe TRBD1 (6 bases). The CDR3 is 15 amino acids. In germline, CDR1 is MDHEN, CDR2 SYDVKM. Between the trimmed V and J ends, which lost 6 bases and 3 bases, there was a span of 18 bases.

Only one count was recorded for this clone. At one boundary the junction diverges from the germline segment, which might be a read error. The J gene is TRBJ2-5, the V gene TRBV5-1, with unresolved D. The CDR3 contains 11 residues. CDR1 and CDR2 (germline): SGHRS, YFSETQ. DNA of the CDR3: TGCGCCAGCAGTCACCAAGAGGCCCAGTACTTC. Encoded protein: CASSHQEAQYF.

The genes are TRBV5-1 and TRBJ2-2, with TRBD2 matching 10 bases. CDR1 is SGHRS and CDR2 is YFSETQ in the germline V gene. This CDR3 has 16 residues. V was clipped by 4 bases and J by 4 bases; unmatched bases: 7. The CDR3 DNA sequence: TGCGCCAGCAGCACAGGACTAGCGGCGGCCACCGGGGAGCTGTTTTTT. Amino acids: CASSTGLAAATGELFF. The variable domain in full, completed from reference TRBV5-1 and TRBJ2-2, reads KAGVTQTPRYLIKTRGQQVTLSCSPISGHRSVSWYQQTPGQGLQFLFEYFSETQRNKGNFPGRFSGRQFSNSRSEMNVSTLELGDSALYLCASSTGLAAATGELFFGEGSRLTVL.

The rearrangement links TRBV5-4 to TRBJ2-3, with 7 bases lining up with TRBD1. The CDR3 length is 16 residues. Germline V lookup: CDR1 SGHNT, CDR2 YYREEE (reference sequence). V shed 5 bases and J 3 bases; nucleotides not matched to a gene: 12. CDR3 nucleotides: TGTGCCAGCAGGCAGCAGGGGGTGGACGTGACAGATACGCAGTATTTT. As protein: CASRQQGVDVTDTQYF.

This rearrangement joins TRBV27 to TRBJ2-5; 15 nucleotides align to TRBD2. After removal of 4 bases from V and 11 bases from J, the junction contained 8 bases not matched to a gene. Germline CDR1 reads MNHEY; CDR2 reads SMNVEV (reference sequence). This CDR3 is 15 amino acids long. The CDR3: CASSSWTSGREKQYF. The DNA for the CDR3 is TGTGCCAGCAGTTCCTGGACTAGCGGGAGGGAGAAGCAGTACTTC.

V is TRBV7-3 and J is TRBJ1-5; the D is unclear. In germline, CDR1 is SGHTA, CDR2 FQGTGA. This CDR3 contains 13 residues. Trimming pared 6 bases from V and 4 bases from J, leaving 10 bases between. This CDR3 is CASSPDYNQPQHF. The CDR3 coding sequence is TGTGCCAGCAGTCCCGACTATAATCAGCCCCAGCATTTT.

The chain joins TRBV5-1 to TRBJ2-2; 9 bases map to TRBD1. The germline CDR1 and CDR2 sequences are SGHRS and YFSETQ. The CDR3 spans 16 residues. The V gene end was trimmed by 4 bases and the J gene end by 5 bases; junction bases not matched to a gene: 9. The CDR3 sequence is CASSRGTGIGTGELFF. The CDR3 DNA follows: TGCGCCAGCAGCCGGGGGACAGGGATCGGGACCGGGGAGCTGTTTTTT.

This chain joins TRBV6-5 and TRBJ2-7; D perhaps matches TRBD1 (6 bases). CDR1 and CDR2 (germline): MNHEY, SVGAGI. With 7 bases removed from V and 6 bases from J, the gap between germline ends came to 13 bases. This CDR3 comprises 12 residues. Written as DNA, the CDR3 is TGTGCCAGCACCGAGGGGACATCCGAGCAGTACTTC. Amino acid sequence: CASTEGTSEQYF.

The J gene is TRBJ2-7, the V gene TRBV6-5, with D tentatively TRBD1 (6 bases). V was trimmed by 5 bases and J by 2 bases, leaving 10 bases between them. Germline CDR1 is MNHEY and CDR2 is SVGAGI. This CDR3 spans 13 amino acids. The CDR3 DNA sequence: TGTGCCAGCAGTGGGACACAGACCTACGAGCAGTACTTC. Encoded protein: CASSGTQTYEQYF.